What follows is one T cell receptor (beta chain) and its context. Its antigen is undetermined. Measured with immunoSEQ multiplex PCR; TCRdb has only the in-frame clones, and not every one. The sample yields tens of thousands of clones, roughly nine tenths seen once. The sample belongs to a study of OX40 agonist ivuxolimab in advanced cancers. Study-level information: Each patient was given ivuxolimab into a vein every 2 weeks, at 0.01 to 10 mg/kg. Participants, around 80% male, averaged roughly 60 years of age, ranging from roughly 20 to 85.

Findings and limits, study-wide: At doses 0.1 to 3.0 mg/kg, CD4+ and CD8+ clones expanded. The study found that CD8+ T cells averaged more expanded clones than CD4+.

This CDR3 contains 14 residues. The germline V gene has CDR1 SNHLY and CDR2 FYNNEI. Trimming shortened V by 1 base and J by 5 bases, and 8 bases separated the two germline ends. The chain joins TRBV2 to TRBJ1-4, with D uncertain. Specimen: CD4+ or CD8+ T cells sorted from blood, collected in a trial of the OX40 agonist ivuxolimab. The receptor was isolated from an adult with an advanced solid tumor such as melanoma, head and neck, liver or kidney cancer. For the CDR3, the DNA is TGTGCCAGCAGTGAAGGACGGATAAATGAAAAACTGTTTTTT. Encoded protein: CASSEGRINEKLFF.